The 31 T cell receptor beta chains in this list originate from one sample, sequenced in a study of control samples from healthy donors and cancer patients. Some clones are missing from TCRdb's copy, which holds only in-frame ones; the method was immunoSEQ multiplex PCR. The data show 170,000 or so clones, about 92% seen once. Sequencing was performed on blood. All receptors derive from a man aged 25 to 40 in good health.

V and J are TRBV6-5 and TRBJ1-6, with D possibly TRBD1 on 5 matching bases. Germline V CDR1 and CDR2: MNHEY, SVGAGI. Trimming stripped 8 bases from V and 5 bases from J, with 10 bases between. The CDR3 is 13 residues long. CDR3: CASQGTNNSPLHF. CDR3 DNA sequence: TGTGCCAGCCAAGGGACCAATAATTCACCCCTCCACTTT.

The chain couples TRBV5-4 to TRBJ1-2, with D tentatively TRBD1 (5 bases). V gave up 4 bases and J gave up 4 bases, with 14 bases separating them. CDR1 and CDR2 from the germline V gene are SGHNT and YYREEE (reference sequence). The CDR3 length is 14 residues. The CDR3 region has the DNA TGTGCCAGCAGCGCGACAGTTTCTCTCTATGGCTACACCTTC. As protein: CASSATVSLYGYTF.

This clone has a single count. J is TRBJ2-7 and V is TRBV24-1; D gene ambiguous. CDR1 is KGHDR, CDR2 SFDVKD, per germline. The CDR3 has 15 residues. V lost 8 bases and J lost 1, with 17 bases in between. The CDR3 spells CATILVNNSSYEQYF. As DNA, the CDR3 is TGTGCCACCATACTCGTTAACAACAGTTCCTACGAGCAGTACTTC.

The V call is TRBV12-3 or TRBV12-4, the J call TRBJ1-5, with D unresolved. Trimming left V 2 bases short and J 1 base short, with 3 bases between. This CDR3 is built from 13 residues. The CDR3 protein is CASSLTSNQPQHF. The CDR3 DNA follows: TGTGCCAGCAGTTTAACGAGCAATCAGCCCCAGCATTTT.

The V and J genes are TRBV30 and TRBJ1-3; D is undetermined. V was trimmed by 0 bases and J by 2 bases, leaving 5 bases between them. The CDR3 length is 13 residues. Looked up from germline, CDR1 is GTSNPN and CDR2 is SVGIG (reference sequence). The CDR3 region has the DNA TGTGCCTGGAGTGTACTGGCTGGAAACACCATATATTTT. Its translation: CAWSVLAGNTIYF.

The V call is TRBV6-2 or TRBV6-3, the J call TRBJ1-1, with D unresolved. The V and J ends lost 7 bases and 6 bases respectively, with 18 bases between them. The length of the CDR3 is 14 residues. Per the germline V gene, CDR1 is MNHEY and CDR2 is SVGEGT. CDR3 amino acids: CASTPREARAEAFF. As DNA, the CDR3 is TGTGCCAGCACCCCGCGGGAGGCAAGGGCTGAAGCTTTCTTT.

J is TRBJ2-1 and V is TRBV7-6, with D unclear. Germline CDR1 SGHVS, CDR2 FNYEAQ. With 1 base removed from V and 7 bases from J, the gap between germline ends came to 2 bases. The CDR3 length is 11 residues. The CDR3 bases are TGTGCCAGCAGCTTAGGAAATGAGCAGTTCTTC. Translating it yields CASSLGNEQFF.

This chain links TRBV7-9 with TRBJ2-7; D unresolved. Germline lookup yields CDR1 SEHNR and CDR2 FQNEAQ (reference sequence). The CDR3 is made up of 13 amino acids. V gave up 6 bases and J gave up 1 base, with 10 bases separating them. The CDR3 protein is CASSFSASYEQYF. CDR3 nucleotides: TGTGCCAGCAGTTTCTCGGCGTCCTACGAGCAGTACTTC.

The V and J genes are TRBV19 and TRBJ1-6; a weak D match, TRBD1 (6 bases). In germline, CDR1 is LNHDA, CDR2 SQIVND (reference sequence). The CDR3 consists of 15 residues. The V end was cut by 3 bases, the J end by 7 bases, with 13 bases between. Here the CDR3 DNA reads TGTGCCAGTAGTATGGGGGGCAGGCTGAATTCACCCCTCCACTTT. Residues: CASSMGGRLNSPLHF.

The chain links TRBV6-2 or TRBV6-3 to TRBJ2-5; no reliable D call. V was pared by 4 bases and J by 7 bases, with 10 bases between. The germline CDR1 and CDR2 sequences are MNHEY and SVGEGT. The CDR3 spans 12 residues. CDR3 sequence (DNA): TGTGCCAGCAGTTCCGCCCCCATGACCCAGTACTTC. Protein product: CASSSAPMTQYF.

The DNA for the CDR3 is TGTGCCAGCAGCTTTGAGAGAGACACCACAGATACGCAGTATTTT. Encoded protein: CASSFERDTTDTQYF. The chain couples TRBV7-3 to TRBJ2-3; no definite D call. Germline CDR1 reads SGHTA; CDR2 reads FQGTGA. V was clipped by 3 bases and J by 2 bases, with 12 bases between them. The CDR3 contains 15 residues.

V and J are TRBV19 and TRBJ1-5, with D tentatively TRBD1 (5 bases). In germline, CDR1 is LNHDA, CDR2 SQIVND (reference sequence). This CDR3 spans 15 amino acids. The V end was cut by 3 bases, the J end by 4 bases, with 13 bases between. The CDR3, as DNA: TGTGCCAGTAGTATCTCGGGACGGGGAAATCAGCCCCAGCATTTT. Translating it yields CASSISGRGNQPQHF.

The V and J genes are TRBV6-4 and TRBJ2-3, with no clear D. This CDR3 is 14 amino acids long. Germline CDR1 reads MRHNA; CDR2 reads SNTAGT. The V gene lost 4 bases and the J gene lost 3 bases, with 11 bases spanning the gap. CDR3 coding DNA: TGTGCCAGCAGTGCCTCCCAATCGACAGATACGCAGTATTTT. Translation: CASSASQSTDTQYF.

This CDR3 is CASSFEGASYNEQFF. The CDR3 DNA reads TGTGCCAGCAGCTTCGAGGGAGCGTCCTACAATGAGCAGTTCTTC. The rearrangement uses TRBV5-6 and TRBJ2-1; D possibly corresponds to TRBD2 (5 bases). Trimming shortened V by 2 bases and J by 1 base, and 10 bases separated the two germline ends. Germline CDR1 and CDR2: SGHDT and YYEEEE. CDR3 length: 15 residues.

V gene TRBV6-5 combines with J gene TRBJ1-6, with a weak D call TRBD1 (6 bases). This CDR3 comprises 14 residues. Germline CDR1 and CDR2: MNHEY and SVGAGI. Trimming removed 6 bases from V and 14 bases from J, with 20 bases in between. The CDR3, as DNA: TGTGCCAGCAGCCGCCTGGGCGGCGGGGGCACCCTCCACTTT. This translates into CASSRLGGGGTLHF.

V gene TRBV12-3 or TRBV12-4 combines with J gene TRBJ1-2; TRBD1 is a possible D gene (6 bases). CDR3 length: 12 residues. V dropped 2 bases and J dropped 6 bases, with 7 bases sitting between them. CDR3 DNA: TGTGCCAGCAGTTTATCAGGGGATGGCTACACCTTC. It encodes CASSLSGDGYTF.

The V and J genes are TRBV4-2 and TRBJ1-6, with D unresolved. The CDR3 runs to 13 residues. Germline CDR1 LGHNA, CDR2 YNFKEQ. V was pared by 6 bases and J by 9 bases, with 12 bases between. CDR3 DNA sequence: TGTGCCAGCAGAGATTCCGAGAGTTCACCCCTCCACTTT. It codes for CASRDSESSPLHF.

This clone was counted a single time. The gene calls are TRBV7-9 and TRBJ2-1; possible D gene TRBD1, 7 bases. The germline V gene encodes CDR1 SEHNR and CDR2 FQNEAQ (reference sequence). Trimming cost V 1 base and J 7 bases, with 14 bases left between them. This CDR3 is built from 15 residues. CDR3 DNA sequence: TGTGCCAGCAGCTTAGAAGGGGGGACAGCGAATGAGCAGTTCTTC. It encodes CASSLEGGTANEQFF. Variable domain in full (rest from reference TRBV7-9 and TRBJ2-1): DTGVSQNPRHKITKRGQNVTFRCDPISEHNRLYWYRQTLGQGPEFLTYFQNEAQLEKSRLLSDRFSAERPKGSFSTLEIQRTEQGDSAMYLCASSLEGGTANEQFFGPGTRLTVL.

This chain links TRBV5-8 with TRBJ2-2, with D possibly being TRBD2 (5 bases). CDR1 is SGHTS, CDR2 YDEGEE, per germline. V dropped 3 bases and J dropped 6 bases, with 21 bases sitting between them. This CDR3 has 17 amino acids. The CDR3 DNA is TGTGCCAGCAGCTCTACGAGGGTGGTGGTGGTCTCCGGGGAGCTGTTTTTT. It codes for CASSSTRVVVVSGELFF. The whole variable domain, remainder taken from reference TRBV5-8 and TRBJ2-2, is EAGVTQSPTHLIKTRGQQATLRCSPISGHTSVYWYQQALGLGLQFLLWYDEGEERNRGNFPPRFSGRQFPNYSSELNVNALELEDSALYLCASSSTRVVVVSGELFFGEGSRLTVL.

In regard to this clone: This CDR3 is also generated by other DNA sequences in the sample. The V call is TRBV20-1, the J call TRBJ2-1, with unresolved D. Per the germline V gene, CDR1 is DFQATT and CDR2 is SNEGSKA (reference sequence). The CDR3 runs to 10 residues. The germline V and J ends were trimmed by 0 bases and 6 bases, with 0 bases remaining between them. CDR3 loop: CSARDNEQFF. CDR3 coding DNA: TGCAGTGCTAGAGACAATGAGCAGTTCTTC.

This clone appeared once. V gene TRBV5-1 combines with J gene TRBJ1-1; the D is unclear. Trimming pared 4 bases from V and 4 bases from J, leaving 20 bases between. In germline, CDR1 is SGHRS, CDR2 YFSETQ. The CDR3 extends over 16 amino acids. This chain's CDR3 is CASSPETQGRSTEAFF. The CDR3 DNA reads as TGCGCCAGCAGCCCGGAAACACAAGGGCGTAGCACTGAAGCTTTCTTT.

The chain's CDR3 is CASSGGLQETQYF. In nucleotides, the CDR3 is TGCGCCAGCAGCGGGGGACTACAAGAGACCCAGTACTTC. The chain uses TRBV5-1 and TRBJ2-5; 7 positions match TRBD2. V shed 4 bases, J shed 2 bases, and the junction held 2 bases outside the gene matches. The CDR3 spans 13 residues. From germline, CDR1 is SGHRS and CDR2 YFSETQ.

The gene calls are TRBV24-1 and TRBJ1-2, with 7 bases lining up with TRBD1. Germline V gene sequence: CDR1 KGHDR, CDR2 SFDVKD. The CDR3 consists of 15 residues. J gave up 6 bases and V 4 bases, and 10 bases lay outside the gene matches. The CDR3: CATSDTLDRADGYTF. Written as DNA, the CDR3 is TGTGCCACCAGTGACACCCTAGACAGGGCGGATGGCTACACCTTC.

The chain has TRBV6-6 and TRBJ1-2; the D is unclear. Germline V gene lookup returns CDR1 MNHNY and CDR2 SVGAGI (reference sequence). V was trimmed by 4 bases and J by 0 bases, leaving 6 bases between them. The CDR3 extends over 13 amino acids. CDR3 sequence reads: CASSLTANYGYTF. For the CDR3, the DNA is TGTGCCAGCAGTTTAACAGCTAACTATGGCTACACCTTC.

The V gene is TRBV11-2, the J gene TRBJ2-3; 7 bases fit TRBD1. The CDR3 extends over 16 amino acids. V lost 2 bases, J lost 0 bases, and 5 bases stayed unmatched. The germline CDR1 and CDR2 sequences are SGHAT and FQNNGV. CDR3: CASSLTGVSSTDTQYF. CDR3 DNA: TGTGCCAGCAGCTTAACAGGGGTCTCTAGCACAGATACGCAGTATTTT.

This clone has only one observation. The chain is built from TRBV6-5 and TRBJ2-7; TRBD1 matches 8 bases. J was trimmed by 3 bases and V by 5 bases; bases with no gene match: 6. CDR3 size: 14 residues. Germline V gives CDR1 MNHEY, CDR2 SVGAGI. The CDR3 sequence: CASSRKGTGYEQYF. CDR3 nucleotides: TGTGCCAGCAGTAGAAAGGGGACAGGCTACGAGCAGTACTTC.

The chain employs TRBV7-8 and TRBJ1-1, with 11 bases fitting TRBD1. The CDR3 spans 20 residues. The V gene end was trimmed by 5 bases and the J gene end by 3 bases; junction bases not matched to a gene: 20. The germline V gene encodes CDR1 SGHVS and CDR2 FQNEAQ. CDR3 sequence: CASSPYRPGTGGGRDTEAFF. For the CDR3, the DNA is TGTGCCAGCAGCCCATATCGACCGGGGACAGGGGGTGGAAGGGACACTGAAGCTTTCTTT.

The V gene is TRBV30, the J gene TRBJ2-7; no definite D call. The CDR3 is made up of 15 amino acids. V was pared by 4 bases and J by 3 bases, with 19 bases between. CDR1 is GTSNPN, CDR2 SVGIG, per germline (reference sequence). The CDR3 here is CAWTLPSERIYEQYF. Written as DNA, the CDR3 is TGTGCCTGGACCCTTCCTTCGGAGAGAATCTACGAGCAGTACTTC. Based on the CDR3 plus reference TRBV30 and TRBJ2-7, the full variable domain is SQTIHQWPATLVQPVGSPLSLECTVEGTSNPNLYWYRQAAGRGLQLLFYSVGIGQISSEVPQNLSASRPQDRQFILSSKKLLLSDSGFYLCAWTLPSERIYEQYFGPGTRLTVT.

The gene calls are TRBV6-5 and TRBJ1-4; D is undetermined. CDR1 MNHEY and CDR2 SVGAGI come from the germline V gene. V lost 8 bases and J lost 0, with 13 bases in between. The CDR3 is 15 residues long. This chain's CDR3 is CASSGPLATNEKLFF. Written as DNA, the CDR3 is TGTGCCAGCTCGGGTCCCTTGGCAACTAATGAAAAACTGTTTTTT.

V gene TRBV5-1 combines with J gene TRBJ2-5; tentatively, D is TRBD1 or TRBD2 (6 bases each). Germline lookup yields CDR1 SGHRS and CDR2 YFSETQ. CDR3 length: 14 amino acids. The V gene lost 5 bases and the J gene lost 3 bases, with 14 bases spanning the gap. The CDR3 coding sequence is TGCGCCAGCAGGGGGGGCGGGGTAGAAGAGACCCAGTACTTC. It encodes CASRGGGVEETQYF.

This rearrangement joins TRBV19 to TRBJ1-5; no firm D call. The CDR3 is 14 amino acids. The germline V and J ends were trimmed by 2 bases and 2 bases, with 7 bases remaining between them. The V gene's germline CDR1 is LNHDA and CDR2 SQIVND (reference sequence). The CDR3 region is CASSIRGGNQPQHF. CDR3 bases: TGTGCCAGTAGTATACGGGGAGGCAATCAGCCCCAGCATTTT.